The TCR beta chain described here comes from a study of cytomegalovirus exposure and HLA in healthy donors. This clone has just one count. The CDR3 runs to 14 residues. With 4 bases removed from V and 6 bases from J, the gap between germline ends came to 16 bases. CDR1 is SGHDT, CDR2 YYEEEE, per germline. The PCR ran on 60 Vbeta and 13 Jbeta primers. The assay was immunoSEQ multiplex PCR, and TCRdb's table has in-frame clones only and misses some. Here the sample spans roughly 140,000 clones, 63% being singletons. The TCR comes from a woman aged 55-70 years in good health and CMV-seropositive. The chain links TRBV5-6 to TRBJ2-5; perhaps TRBD1 as D (6 bases). Input material: PBMCs. The CDR3 loop is CASSRVRTEKTQYF. The DNA of the CDR3 is TGTGCCAGCAGCCGGGTCAGGACAGAAAAGACCCAGTACTTC.